These T cell receptor beta chains were read from a single sample in a study of CD8 T cells in ankylosing spondylitis. One entry per CDR3 protein, called by TCRdb with MiXCR from the 5' RACE reads. The data hold around 250,000 distinct CDR3 sequences, with roughly 32% observed a single time. Sequencing was done on a sample of blood, either unsorted or a sorted T cell fraction (not recorded which). The receptors here all came from a male donor with ankylosing spondylitis or in good health (not recorded which). Both conserved end residues are part of each CDR3.

cdr3_aa: CSAGKPDTGELFF
j_call: TRBJ2-2
v_call: TRBV20-1

cdr3_aa: CSAKDSRGSKEQYF
j_call: TRBJ2-7
v_call: TRBV20-1

cdr3_aa: CSATEGRYEQFF
j_call: TRBJ2-1
v_call: TRBV20-1

cdr3_aa: CASSYDVGGTQEQYF
j_call: TRBJ2-7
v_call: TRBV6-5

cdr3_aa: CASRREYNSPLHF
j_call: TRBJ1-6
v_call: TRBV6-1

cdr3_aa: CASSLAGGRPSTDTQYF
j_call: TRBJ2-3
v_call: TRBV5-1

cdr3_aa: CASSLGGSKRTQYF
j_call: TRBJ2-5
v_call: TRBV7-2

cdr3_aa: CASQNRDSNQPQHF
j_call: TRBJ1-5
v_call: TRBV5-6

cdr3_aa: CASSQGTGSSYEQYF
j_call: TRBJ2-7
v_call: TRBV5-6

cdr3_aa: CSGKGAKVYEQYF
j_call: TRBJ2-7
v_call: TRBV20-1

cdr3_aa: CASSSEAGGGTDTQYF
j_call: TRBJ2-3
v_call: TRBV7-6

cdr3_aa: CASSLWGTGGYEQYF
j_call: TRBJ2-7
v_call: TRBV28

cdr3_aa: CASTSGSYNEQFF
j_call: TRBJ2-1
v_call: TRBV12-3/TRBV12-4

cdr3_aa: CASSFSDNYGYTF
j_call: TRBJ1-2
v_call: TRBV5-1

cdr3_aa: CASSLGPGVPYNSPLHF
j_call: TRBJ1-6
v_call: TRBV5-4